This T cell receptor beta chain was sequenced in a study of naive and memory T cell subsets. Points from the study as a whole: Clonotypes here are unpaired alpha or beta chain sequences. Between naive and memory subsets, TCR abundance power law exponents differed. Gini index rose across naive, CM, EM and EMRA in CD4 and CD8.

In the case of this clonotype: Its antigen is unknown. A much more abundant neighbour one base away suggests this may be a read error.

Both TRBC1 and TRBC2 were covered by a beta constant-region primer of two equimolar oligonucleotides. The cDNA 3' end received a ligated single-stranded oligonucleotide carrying the SP2 primer and a 12-nucleotide UMI. TCRdb reprocessed the UMI-ligation and nested PCR reads via MiXCR and lists one record per CDR3 protein. This table holds approximately 85,000 distinct CDR3 sequences, around 7% found once. This CDR3 has 16 amino acids. Germline CDR1 and CDR2: SGHTA and FQGNSA. The gene calls are TRBV7-2 and TRBJ2-5; 7 bases fit TRBD2. The sequence was collected from a human donor in good health. Source material: central memory CD4+ T cells from blood. Written as DNA, the CDR3 is TGTGCCAACAGCTTATCGGCGGGCGGGAGCGGGGAGACCCAGTACTTC. Translated, it gives CANSLSAGGSGETQYF.